Detailed here is one TCR beta chain. Its target is not known. Profiling relied on immunoSEQ multiplex PCR, and the TCRdb table lists in-frame clones only, not all of them. This table has 85,000 to 100,000 clones, around 72% appearing once. The data were taken from a study of fetal regulatory T cell absence and autoimmunity. The study, taken as a whole, reports: The oligoclonal enrichment was interpreted as supporting antigen-driven pancreatic autoimmunity before birth in IPEX syndrome.

The germline V and J ends were trimmed by 1 base and 4 bases, with 8 bases remaining between them. The germline gives CDR1 SGHVS, CDR2 FQNEAQ. The CDR3 runs to 15 residues. Sequencing was carried out using pancreas tissue. This TCR was sampled from a male donor with IPEX syndrome. The chain recombines TRBV7-8 with TRBJ1-6, with a possible D match to TRBD1 (5 bases). The CDR3 DNA reads as TGTGCCAGCAGCTTAGGGGACCGTTATAATTCACCCCTCCACTTT. This sequence encodes CASSLGDRYNSPLHF.